This TCR beta chain appears in the sequencing data of a study of T cells after yellow fever vaccination. J lost 9 bases, V lost 5 bases, and 4 bases had no gene match. Germline assignment: CDR1 SGHVS and CDR2 FNYEAQ. The CDR3 runs to 13 residues. TCRdb used MiXCR to reprocess the 5' RACE reads, holding one entry per CDR3 protein. The data contain roughly 240,000 distinct CDR3 sequences, 6.7% of them singletons. Study observations and caveats: Clonotypes appearing in both CD4 and CD8 compartments existed, and their share was small. Abundant bulk-population clonotypes could contaminate the FACS-sorted repertoires. It was a weaker secondary response, yet one that peaked faster, at day 5 versus 15.

This clonotype was seen many times. Its antigen remains unknown. Source: CD4+ T cells sorted from PBMCs, taken on the day of the yellow fever booster vaccination. The TCR originated in a man aged 25-40 years who received the YFV17D yellow fever vaccine. The chain carries TRBV7-6 and TRBJ2-1; 10 bases are shared with TRBD2. CDR3 in DNA: TGTGCCAGCAGCCGGGGACTAGCGATTGAGCAGTTCTTC. Translating it yields CASSRGLAIEQFF.